This T cell receptor beta chain was recovered during a study of CD8+CD57+ T cells in acquired aplastic anemia. The study profiled TCR beta VDJ and CDR3 using genomic DNA as template. TCRdb fed the reads into MiXCR, producing one record per CDR3 protein. Of 150,000 to 200,000 distinct CDR3 sequences listed, roughly 64% are singletons. CDR1 and CDR2 from the germline V gene are MNHNY and SVGAGI (reference sequence). Trimming removed 7 bases from V and 5 bases from J, with 11 bases in between. The CDR3 extends over 12 amino acids. At least ten counts were recorded for this clonotype. Source material: sorted CD4+, CD8+, or CD8+CD57+ T cells (not recorded which) from PBMCs. The rearrangement uses TRBV6-6 and TRBJ1-1, with D maybe TRBD1 (5 bases). This clonotype was obtained from a human donor with severe aplastic anemia or a healthy control (not recorded which). In nucleotides, the CDR3 is TGTGCCAGCACAAGGGGAGGAACTGAAGCTTTCTTT. Its protein product is CASTRGGTEAFF.